These 9 T cell receptor beta chains were all obtained from the same sample, sequenced in a study of blood T cell repertoires in COVID-19. Sequenced by immunoSEQ multiplex PCR; TCRdb stores in-frame clones only, minus some. The repertoire holds some 42,000 clones, with around 94% as singletons. The sample consisted of peripheral blood. The receptors here all came from a man aged 45-60 years with active COVID-19.

This chain connects TRBV9 to TRBJ1-2; maybe TRBD1 (5 bases). CDR1 and CDR2 from the germline V gene are SGDLS and YYNGEE. The CDR3 runs 13 residues. V was cut by 4 bases and J by 3 bases, with 10 bases left in between. The DNA for the CDR3 is TGTGCCAGCAGCACCCGACAGTACTATGGCTACACCTTC. Residues: CASSTRQYYGYTF.

The gene calls are TRBV5-8 and TRBJ2-1; 10 bases are shared with TRBD1. V lost 4 bases to trimming and J lost 6 bases; unmatched junction nucleotides: 10. CDR1 and CDR2 (germline): SGHTS, YDEGEE. The CDR3 extends over 16 amino acids. The CDR3 is CASSERTGGVVNEQFF. CDR3 sequence (DNA): TGTGCCAGCAGCGAGAGGACAGGGGGAGTTGTCAATGAGCAGTTCTTC. The variable domain in full, completed from reference TRBV5-8 and TRBJ2-1, reads EAGVTQSPTHLIKTRGQQATLRCSPISGHTSVYWYQQALGLGLQFLLWYDEGEERNRGNFPPRFSGRQFPNYSSELNVNALELEDSALYLCASSERTGGVVNEQFFGPGTRLTVL.

The chain carries TRBV7-2 and TRBJ2-1; 13 bases are a match to TRBD2. The CDR3 contains 16 residues. V shed 5 bases and J 7 bases; nucleotides not matched to a gene: 8. Germline V gene data show CDR1 as SGHTA and CDR2 as FQGNSA. The chain's CDR3 is CASSPRTSGRWNEQFF. The CDR3 DNA follows: TGTGCCAGCAGCCCGCGGACTAGCGGGAGATGGAATGAGCAGTTCTTC.

The chain carries TRBV28 and TRBJ1-2, with D hard to call. V was clipped by 5 bases and J by 6 bases, with 10 bases between them. Germline V gene sequence: CDR1 MDHEN, CDR2 SYDVKM. This CDR3 is built from 12 residues. CDR3 protein: CASSVTGDGYTF. CDR3 nucleotide sequence: TGTGCCAGCAGTGTGACCGGAGATGGCTACACCTTC.

The chain links TRBV4-1 to TRBJ2-7; unclear D gene. Germline CDR1 is MGHRA and CDR2 is YSYEKL. The V and J ends lost 4 bases and 3 bases respectively, with 10 bases between them. The CDR3 extends over 13 amino acids. The CDR3 spells CASSLRASYEQYF. For the CDR3, the DNA is TGCGCCAGCAGCCTCCGTGCCAGCTACGAGCAGTACTTC.

This clone was counted a single time. The V and J genes are TRBV29-1 and TRBJ2-1, with 9 bases matching TRBD1. The CDR3 has 13 residues. With V trimmed by 5 bases and J by 6 bases, 5 bases remained unmatched. Germline V gives CDR1 SQVTM, CDR2 ANQGSEA. The CDR3 coding sequence is TGCAGCGTTATGAGACAGGGGGGCAATGAGCAGTTCTTC. It codes for CSVMRQGGNEQFF.

The chain has TRBV7-3 and TRBJ2-2; D is undetermined. Trimming cost V 1 base and J 2 bases, with 11 bases left between them. Germline loops: CDR1 SGHTA, CDR2 FQGTGA. The CDR3 totals 16 residues. The CDR3 region is CASSLSFGLNTGELFF. The CDR3, as DNA: TGTGCCAGCAGCTTAAGTTTTGGGCTTAACACCGGGGAGCTGTTTTTT.

The chain uses TRBV3-1 (or the pseudogene TRBV3-2) and TRBJ1-3; D gene unclear. The CDR3 sequence is 15 residues long. Trimming shortened V by 4 bases and J by 2 bases, and 12 bases separated the two germline ends. Looked up from germline, CDR1 is LGHDT and CDR2 is YNNKEL (reference sequence). The chain's CDR3 is CASSLPGKTGNTIYF. The CDR3 DNA reads as TGTGCCAGCAGCCTGCCGGGGAAGACTGGAAACACCATATATTTT.

The rearrangement joins TRBV6-5 to TRBJ1-2, with D tentatively TRBD1 (5 bases). CDR3 length: 15 amino acids. CDR1 and CDR2 (germline): MNHEY, SVGAGI. Trimming shortened V by 7 bases and J by 4 bases, and 19 bases separated the two germline ends. The CDR3 sequence is CASKISGPTSYGYTF. The CDR3 DNA reads TGTGCCAGCAAGATATCAGGGCCCACCAGCTATGGCTACACCTTC.